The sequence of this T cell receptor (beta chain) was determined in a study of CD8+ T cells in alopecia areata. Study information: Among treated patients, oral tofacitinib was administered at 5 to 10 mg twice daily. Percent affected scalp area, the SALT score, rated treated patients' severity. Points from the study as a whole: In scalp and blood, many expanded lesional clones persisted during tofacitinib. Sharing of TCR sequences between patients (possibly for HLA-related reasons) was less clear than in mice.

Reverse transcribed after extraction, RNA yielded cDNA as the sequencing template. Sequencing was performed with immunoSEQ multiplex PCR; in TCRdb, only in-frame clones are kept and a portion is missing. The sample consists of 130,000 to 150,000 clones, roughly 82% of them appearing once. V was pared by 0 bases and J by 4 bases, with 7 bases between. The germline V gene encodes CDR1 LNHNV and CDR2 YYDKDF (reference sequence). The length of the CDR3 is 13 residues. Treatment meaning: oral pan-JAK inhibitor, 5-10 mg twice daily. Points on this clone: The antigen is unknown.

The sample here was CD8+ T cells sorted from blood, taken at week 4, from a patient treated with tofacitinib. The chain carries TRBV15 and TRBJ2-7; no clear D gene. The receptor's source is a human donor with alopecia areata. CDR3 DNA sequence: TGTGCCACCAGCAGAGATGGCAGTTACGAGCAGTACTTC. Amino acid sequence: CATSRDGSYEQYF.